The rows below give T cell receptor beta chains drawn from one sample of a study of blood T cell repertoires in COVID-19. The assay was immunoSEQ multiplex PCR, and TCRdb's table has in-frame clones only and misses some. The data show under 75,000 clones, roughly nine tenths seen once. The sequencing input was peripheral blood. The origin of the receptors is a man in his forties or fifties with active COVID-19. CDR3s include the opening cysteine and the closing phenylalanine or tryptophan. Fields, in order: V gene, D gene, J gene, CDR3 protein. The D gene is left open where the match is weak.

V gene: TRBV15
D gene: NA
J gene: TRBJ1-1
CDR3 protein: CAASRVRAENTEAFF

V gene: TRBV11-2
D gene: TRBD2
J gene: TRBJ2-3
CDR3 protein: CASSPWGGADTQYF

V gene: TRBV6-2/TRBV6-3
D gene: NA
J gene: TRBJ1-6
CDR3 protein: CASSYAGVNSPLHF

V gene: TRBV7-2
D gene: TRBD2
J gene: TRBJ2-3
CDR3 protein: CASTPRRDYNTDTQYF

V gene: TRBV19
D gene: NA
J gene: TRBJ1-2
CDR3 protein: CASSRLGGYTF

V gene: TRBV5-1
D gene: NA
J gene: TRBJ2-7
CDR3 protein: CASSGSGGRSYEQYF

V gene: TRBV7-9
D gene: TRBD2
J gene: TRBJ2-3
CDR3 protein: CASRIAGGSTDTQYF

V gene: TRBV2
D gene: NA
J gene: TRBJ2-1
CDR3 protein: CASSEVGSVDEQFF

V gene: TRBV10-3
D gene: TRBD2
J gene: TRBJ2-2
CDR3 protein: CASHPSGGLNTGELFF

V gene: TRBV7-3
D gene: NA
J gene: TRBJ1-1
CDR3 protein: CASSTGGMNTEAFF

V gene: TRBV5-1
D gene: TRBD1
J gene: TRBJ2-3
CDR3 protein: CASSLVGGLGTDTQYF

V gene: TRBV18
D gene: TRBD2
J gene: TRBJ2-3
CDR3 protein: CASSPPSGIRTDTQYF

V gene: TRBV18
D gene: NA
J gene: TRBJ2-7
CDR3 protein: CASSPPLRGEQYF

V gene: TRBV27
D gene: NA
J gene: TRBJ2-5
CDR3 protein: CASSPHRPTGYQETQYF

V gene: TRBV30
D gene: NA
J gene: TRBJ2-2
CDR3 protein: CAWSGGYTGELFF

V gene: TRBV27
D gene: TRBD2
J gene: TRBJ2-3
CDR3 protein: CASRSGGVLTDTQYF

V gene: TRBV7-2
D gene: TRBD1
J gene: TRBJ1-5
CDR3 protein: CASSLTGVRNQPQHF

V gene: TRBV3-1/TRBV3-2
D gene: TRBD2
J gene: TRBJ2-4
CDR3 protein: CASSLGAGVAKNIQYF

V gene: TRBV2
D gene: NA
J gene: TRBJ2-3
CDR3 protein: CASTYRDSQTDTQYF

V gene: TRBV29-1
D gene: NA
J gene: TRBJ2-2
CDR3 protein: CSVLRGTGELFF

V gene: TRBV18
D gene: TRBD1
J gene: TRBJ2-7
CDR3 protein: CASSPGQGAYEQYF

V gene: TRBV3-1/TRBV3-2
D gene: TRBD1
J gene: TRBJ1-1
CDR3 protein: CASSRQGDHTEAFF